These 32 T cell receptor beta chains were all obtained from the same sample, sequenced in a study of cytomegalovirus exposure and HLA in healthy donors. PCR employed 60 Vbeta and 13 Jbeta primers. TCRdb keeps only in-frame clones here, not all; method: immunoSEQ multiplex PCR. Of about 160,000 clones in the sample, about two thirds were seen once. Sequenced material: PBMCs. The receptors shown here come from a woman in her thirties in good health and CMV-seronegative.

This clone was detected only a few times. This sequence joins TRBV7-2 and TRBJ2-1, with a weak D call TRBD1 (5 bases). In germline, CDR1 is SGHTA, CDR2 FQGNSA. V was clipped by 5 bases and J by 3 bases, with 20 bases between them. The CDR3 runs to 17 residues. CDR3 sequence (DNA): TGTGCCAGCAGCCGCACCTCGATAAGGGGTTACTACAATGAGCAGTTCTTC. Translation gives CASSRTSIRGYYNEQFF.

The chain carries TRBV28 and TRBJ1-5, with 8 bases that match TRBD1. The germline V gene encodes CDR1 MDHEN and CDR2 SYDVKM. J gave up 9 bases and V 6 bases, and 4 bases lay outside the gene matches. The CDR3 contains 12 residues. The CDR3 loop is CASRQGGGPQHF. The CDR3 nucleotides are TGTGCCAGCAGACAGGGGGGAGGGCCCCAGCATTTT.

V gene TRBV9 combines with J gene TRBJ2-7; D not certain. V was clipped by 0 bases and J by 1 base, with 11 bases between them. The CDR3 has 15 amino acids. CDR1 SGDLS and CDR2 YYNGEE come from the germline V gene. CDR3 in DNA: TGTGCCAGCAGCGTAGCTTTGGGCCCTTCCTACGAGCAGTACTTC. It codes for CASSVALGPSYEQYF. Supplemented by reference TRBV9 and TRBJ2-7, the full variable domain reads DSGVTQTPKHLITATGQRVTLRCSPRSGDLSVYWYQQSLDQGLQFLIQYYNGEERAKGNILERFSAQQFPDLHSELNLSSLELGDSALYFCASSVALGPSYEQYFGPGTRLTVT.

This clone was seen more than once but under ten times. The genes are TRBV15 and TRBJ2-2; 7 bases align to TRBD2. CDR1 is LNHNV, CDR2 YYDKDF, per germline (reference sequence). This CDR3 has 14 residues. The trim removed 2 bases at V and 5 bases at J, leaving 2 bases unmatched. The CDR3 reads CATSRLAETGELFF. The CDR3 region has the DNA TGTGCCACCAGCAGACTAGCGGAGACCGGGGAGCTGTTTTTT.

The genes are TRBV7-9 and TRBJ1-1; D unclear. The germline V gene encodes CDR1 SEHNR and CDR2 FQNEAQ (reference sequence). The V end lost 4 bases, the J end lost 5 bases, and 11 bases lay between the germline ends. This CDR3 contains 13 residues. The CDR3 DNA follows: TGTGCCAGCAGCTCAGGCACCGTGACTGAAGCTTTCTTT. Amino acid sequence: CASSSGTVTEAFF.

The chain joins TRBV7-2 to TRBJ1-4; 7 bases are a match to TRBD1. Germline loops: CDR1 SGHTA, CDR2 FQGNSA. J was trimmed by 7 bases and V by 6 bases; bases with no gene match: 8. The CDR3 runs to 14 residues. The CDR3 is CASRLQGSGEKLFF. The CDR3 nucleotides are TGTGCCAGCAGGCTACAGGGGAGCGGTGAAAAACTGTTTTTT. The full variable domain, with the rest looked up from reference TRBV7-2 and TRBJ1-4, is GAGVSQSPSNKVTEKGKDVELRCDPISGHTALYWYRQSLGQGLEFLIYFQGNSAPDKSGLPSDRFSAERTGGSVSTLTIQRTQQEDSAVYLCASRLQGSGEKLFFGSGTQLSVL.

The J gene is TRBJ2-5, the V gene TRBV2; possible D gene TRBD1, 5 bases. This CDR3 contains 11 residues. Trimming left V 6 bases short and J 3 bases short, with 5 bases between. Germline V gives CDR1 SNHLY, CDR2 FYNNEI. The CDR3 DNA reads TGTGCCAGCAGCAGGGAAGAGACCCAGTACTTC. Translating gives CASSREETQYF.

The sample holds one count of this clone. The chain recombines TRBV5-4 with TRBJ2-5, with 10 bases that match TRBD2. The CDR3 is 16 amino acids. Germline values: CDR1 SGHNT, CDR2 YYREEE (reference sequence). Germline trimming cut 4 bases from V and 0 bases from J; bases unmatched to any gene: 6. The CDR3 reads CASSPPSGGDQETQYF. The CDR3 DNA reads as TGTGCCAGCAGCCCCCCTAGCGGGGGCGACCAAGAGACCCAGTACTTC.

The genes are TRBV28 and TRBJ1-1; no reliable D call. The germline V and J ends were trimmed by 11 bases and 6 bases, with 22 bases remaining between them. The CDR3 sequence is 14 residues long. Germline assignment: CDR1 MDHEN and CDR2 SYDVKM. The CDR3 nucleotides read TGTGCCGTACAGCAGGTCGGGATAAACTCTGAAGCTTTCTTT. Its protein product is CAVQQVGINSEAFF.

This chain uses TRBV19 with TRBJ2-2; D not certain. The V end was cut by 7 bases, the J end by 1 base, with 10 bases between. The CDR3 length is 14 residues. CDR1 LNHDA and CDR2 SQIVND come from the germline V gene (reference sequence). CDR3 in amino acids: CASTVLLNTGELFF. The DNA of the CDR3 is TGTGCCAGTACGGTACTCTTGAACACCGGGGAGCTGTTTTTT.

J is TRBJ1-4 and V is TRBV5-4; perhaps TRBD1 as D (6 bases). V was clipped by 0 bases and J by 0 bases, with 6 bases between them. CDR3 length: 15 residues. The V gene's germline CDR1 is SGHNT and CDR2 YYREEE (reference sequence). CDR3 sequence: CASSLDRATNEKLFF. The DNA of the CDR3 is TGTGCCAGCAGCTTGGACAGGGCAACTAATGAAAAACTGTTTTTT.

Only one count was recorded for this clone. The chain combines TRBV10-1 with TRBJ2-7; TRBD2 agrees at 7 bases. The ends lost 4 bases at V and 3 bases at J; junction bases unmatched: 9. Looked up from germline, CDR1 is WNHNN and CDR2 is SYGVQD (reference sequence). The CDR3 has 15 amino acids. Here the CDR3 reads CASSAFSAGLYEQYF. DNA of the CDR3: TGCGCCAGCAGTGCCTTCTCAGCGGGGCTCTACGAGCAGTACTTC.

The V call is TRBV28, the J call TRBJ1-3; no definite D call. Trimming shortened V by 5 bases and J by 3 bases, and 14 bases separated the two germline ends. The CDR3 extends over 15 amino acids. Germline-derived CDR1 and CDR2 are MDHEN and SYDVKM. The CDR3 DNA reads TGTGCCAGCAGTCCTCCAACAAACCATGGAAACACCATATATTTT. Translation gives CASSPPTNHGNTIYF.

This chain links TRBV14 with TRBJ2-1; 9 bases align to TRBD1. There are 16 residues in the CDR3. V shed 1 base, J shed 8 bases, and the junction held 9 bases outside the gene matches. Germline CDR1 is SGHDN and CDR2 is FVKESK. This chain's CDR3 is CASSQGAGTGYYEQFF. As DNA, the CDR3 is TGTGCCAGCAGCCAAGGGGCTGGGACAGGGTACTATGAGCAGTTCTTC.

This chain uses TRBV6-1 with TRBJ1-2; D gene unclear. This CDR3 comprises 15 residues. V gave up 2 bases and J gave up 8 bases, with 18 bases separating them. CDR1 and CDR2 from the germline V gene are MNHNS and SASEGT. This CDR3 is CASSENGWERNGYTF. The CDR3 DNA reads TGTGCCAGCAGTGAAAATGGATGGGAGAGGAACGGCTACACCTTC.

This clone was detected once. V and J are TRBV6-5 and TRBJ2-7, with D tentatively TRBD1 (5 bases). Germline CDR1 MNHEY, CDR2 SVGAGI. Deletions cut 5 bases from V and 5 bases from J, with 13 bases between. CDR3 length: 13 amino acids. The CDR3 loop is CASSTSGSHEQYF. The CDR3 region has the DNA TGTGCCAGCAGTACCTCAGGGTCCCACGAGCAGTACTTC.

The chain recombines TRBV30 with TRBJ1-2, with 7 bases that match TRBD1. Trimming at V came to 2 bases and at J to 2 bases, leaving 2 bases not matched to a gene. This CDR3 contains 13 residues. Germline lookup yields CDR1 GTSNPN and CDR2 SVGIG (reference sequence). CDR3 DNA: TGTGCCTGGAGTAGGGGGCAAAACTATGGCTACACCTTC. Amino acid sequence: CAWSRGQNYGYTF.

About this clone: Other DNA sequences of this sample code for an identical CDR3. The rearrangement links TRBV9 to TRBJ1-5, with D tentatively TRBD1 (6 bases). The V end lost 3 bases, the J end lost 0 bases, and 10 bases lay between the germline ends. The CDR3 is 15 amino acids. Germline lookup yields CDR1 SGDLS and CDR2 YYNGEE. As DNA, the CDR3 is TGTGCCAGCAGCGCAGGGGACTATAGCAATCAGCCCCAGCATTTT. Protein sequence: CASSAGDYSNQPQHF. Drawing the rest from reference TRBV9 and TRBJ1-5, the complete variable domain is DSGVTQTPKHLITATGQRVTLRCSPRSGDLSVYWYQQSLDQGLQFLIQYYNGEERAKGNILERFSAQQFPDLHSELNLSSLELGDSALYFCASSAGDYSNQPQHFGDGTRLSIL.

In DNA form, the CDR3 reads TGTGCCAGCAGCAGGACAGGGGTATGGTACGAGCAGTACTTC. It is translated as CASSRTGVWYEQYF. V gene TRBV6-1 combines with J gene TRBJ2-5; 9 nucleotides agree with TRBD1. The J call may be in error: the DNA end matches TRBJ2-7 better. The germline CDR1 and CDR2 sequences are MNHNS and SASEGT. The CDR3 runs 14 residues.

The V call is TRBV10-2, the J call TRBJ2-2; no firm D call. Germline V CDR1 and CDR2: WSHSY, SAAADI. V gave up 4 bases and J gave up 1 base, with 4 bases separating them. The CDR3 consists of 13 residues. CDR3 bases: TGCGCCAGCAGTGCAGTGAACACCGGGGAGCTGTTTTTT. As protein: CASSAVNTGELFF.

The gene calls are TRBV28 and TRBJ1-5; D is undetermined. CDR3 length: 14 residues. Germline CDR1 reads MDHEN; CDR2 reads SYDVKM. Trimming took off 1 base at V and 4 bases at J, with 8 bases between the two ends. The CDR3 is CASSLFTENQPQHF. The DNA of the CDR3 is TGTGCCAGCAGTTTATTCACCGAGAATCAGCCCCAGCATTTT.

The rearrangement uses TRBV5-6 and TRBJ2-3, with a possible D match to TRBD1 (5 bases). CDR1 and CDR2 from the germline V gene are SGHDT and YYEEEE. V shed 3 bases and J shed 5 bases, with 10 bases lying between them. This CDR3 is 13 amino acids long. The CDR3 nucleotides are TGTGCCAGCAGCTCGGGCAGGGAAGATACGCAGTATTTT. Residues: CASSSGREDTQYF.

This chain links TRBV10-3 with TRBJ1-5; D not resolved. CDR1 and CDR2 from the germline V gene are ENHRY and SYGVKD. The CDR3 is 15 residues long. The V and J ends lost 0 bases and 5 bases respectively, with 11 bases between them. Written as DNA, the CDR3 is TGTGCCATCAGTGAGTCGGCATCCCGTGATCAGCCCCAGCATTTT. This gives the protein CAISESASRDQPQHF.

The CDR3 is CASSVTAGDRAQSTQYF. CDR3 nucleotides: TGTGCCAGCAGCGTTACCGCAGGGGATAGGGCACAATCTACGCAGTATTTT. The rearrangement joins TRBV7-8 to TRBJ2-3; the D gene is possibly TRBD1 (6 bases). Trimming left V 5 bases short and J 8 bases short, with 26 bases between. This CDR3 has 17 amino acids. The V gene's germline CDR1 is SGHVS and CDR2 FQNEAQ.

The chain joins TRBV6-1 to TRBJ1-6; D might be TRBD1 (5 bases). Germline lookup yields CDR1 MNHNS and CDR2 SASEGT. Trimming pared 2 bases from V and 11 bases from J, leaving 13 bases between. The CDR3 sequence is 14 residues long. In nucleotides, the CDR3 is TGTGCCAGCAGTGAAAGGGGTTCGGGTCCACCCCTCCACTTT. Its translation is CASSERGSGPPLHF.

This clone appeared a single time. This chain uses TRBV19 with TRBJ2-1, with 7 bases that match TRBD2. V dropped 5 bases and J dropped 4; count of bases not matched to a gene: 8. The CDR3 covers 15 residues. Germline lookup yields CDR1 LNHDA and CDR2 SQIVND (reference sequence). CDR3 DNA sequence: TGTGCCAGTAGTGTCTTAGCGGGCATATACAATGAGCAGTTCTTC. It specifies CASSVLAGIYNEQFF.

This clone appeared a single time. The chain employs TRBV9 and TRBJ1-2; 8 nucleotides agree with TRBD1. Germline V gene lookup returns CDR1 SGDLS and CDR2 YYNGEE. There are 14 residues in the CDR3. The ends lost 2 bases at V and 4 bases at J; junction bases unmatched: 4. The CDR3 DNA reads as TGTGCCAGCAGCGTTGACAGGGGATCCTATGGCTACACCTTC. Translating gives CASSVDRGSYGYTF.

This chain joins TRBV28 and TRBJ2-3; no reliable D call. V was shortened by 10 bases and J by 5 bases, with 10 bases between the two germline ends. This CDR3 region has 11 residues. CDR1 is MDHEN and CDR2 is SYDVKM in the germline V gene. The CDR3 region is CATRILDTQYF. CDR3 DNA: TGTGCCACCAGAATACTAGATACGCAGTATTTT. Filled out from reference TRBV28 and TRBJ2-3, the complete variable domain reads DVKVTQSSRYLVKRTGEKVFLECVQDMDHENMFWYRQDPGLGLRLIYFSYDVKMKEKGDIPEGYSVSREKKERFSLILESASTNQTSMYLCATRILDTQYFGPGTRLTVL.

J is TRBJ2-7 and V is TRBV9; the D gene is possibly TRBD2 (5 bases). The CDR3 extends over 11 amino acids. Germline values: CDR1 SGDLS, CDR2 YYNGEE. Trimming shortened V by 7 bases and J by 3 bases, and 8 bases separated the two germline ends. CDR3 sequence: CASGSDYEQYF. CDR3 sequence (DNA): TGTGCCAGCGGGAGTGACTACGAGCAGTACTTC.

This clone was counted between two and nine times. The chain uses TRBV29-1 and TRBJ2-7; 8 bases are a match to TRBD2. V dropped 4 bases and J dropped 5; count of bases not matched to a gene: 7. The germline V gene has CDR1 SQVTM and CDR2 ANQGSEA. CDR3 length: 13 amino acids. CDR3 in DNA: TGCAGCGTTGTGCCGGGAGGGTTGGACGAGCAGTACTTC. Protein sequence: CSVVPGGLDEQYF.

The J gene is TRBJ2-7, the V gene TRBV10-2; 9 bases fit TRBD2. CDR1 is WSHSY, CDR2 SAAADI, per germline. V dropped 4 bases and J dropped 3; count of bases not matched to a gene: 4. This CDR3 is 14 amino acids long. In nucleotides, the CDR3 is TGCGCCAGCAGTGTTCGAGCGGGAGGCTACGAGCAGTACTTC. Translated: CASSVRAGGYEQYF.

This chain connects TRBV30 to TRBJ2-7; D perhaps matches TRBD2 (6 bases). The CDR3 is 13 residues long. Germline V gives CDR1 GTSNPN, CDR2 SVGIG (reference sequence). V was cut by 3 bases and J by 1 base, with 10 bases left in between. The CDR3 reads CAWRRDSSYEQYF. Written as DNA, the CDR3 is TGTGCCTGGAGAAGGGACTCATCCTACGAGCAGTACTTC.